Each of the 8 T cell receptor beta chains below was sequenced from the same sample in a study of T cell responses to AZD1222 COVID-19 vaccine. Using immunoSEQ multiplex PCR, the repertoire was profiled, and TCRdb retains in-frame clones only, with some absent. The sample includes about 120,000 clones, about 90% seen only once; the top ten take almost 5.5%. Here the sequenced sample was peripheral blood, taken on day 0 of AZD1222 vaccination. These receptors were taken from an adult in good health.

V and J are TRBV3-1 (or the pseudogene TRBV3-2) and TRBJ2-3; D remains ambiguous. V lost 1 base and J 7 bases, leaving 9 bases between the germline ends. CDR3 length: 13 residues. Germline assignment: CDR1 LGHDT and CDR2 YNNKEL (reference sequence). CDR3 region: CASSQVVSNTQYF. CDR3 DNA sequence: TGTGCCAGCAGCCAAGTAGTATCGAATACGCAGTATTTT.

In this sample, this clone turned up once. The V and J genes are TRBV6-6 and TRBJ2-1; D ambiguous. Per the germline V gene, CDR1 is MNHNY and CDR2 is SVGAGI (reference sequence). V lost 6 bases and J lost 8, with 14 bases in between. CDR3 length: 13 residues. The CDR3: CASSPLGSYEQFF. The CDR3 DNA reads TGTGCCAGCAGCCCGCTGGGGTCCTATGAGCAGTTCTTC.

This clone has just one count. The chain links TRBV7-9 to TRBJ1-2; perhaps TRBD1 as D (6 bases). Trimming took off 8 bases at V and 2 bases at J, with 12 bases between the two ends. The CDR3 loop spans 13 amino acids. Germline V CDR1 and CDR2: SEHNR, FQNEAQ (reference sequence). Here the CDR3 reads CASGGGVNYGYTF. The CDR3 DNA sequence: TGTGCCAGCGGAGGGGGTGTCAACTATGGCTACACCTTC.

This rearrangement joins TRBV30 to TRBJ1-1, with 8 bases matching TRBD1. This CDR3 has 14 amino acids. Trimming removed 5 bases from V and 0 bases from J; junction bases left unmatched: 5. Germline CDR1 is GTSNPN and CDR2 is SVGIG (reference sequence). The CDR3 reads CAWDKTGVNTEAFF. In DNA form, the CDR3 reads TGTGCCTGGGACAAGACAGGGGTGAACACTGAAGCTTTCTTT.

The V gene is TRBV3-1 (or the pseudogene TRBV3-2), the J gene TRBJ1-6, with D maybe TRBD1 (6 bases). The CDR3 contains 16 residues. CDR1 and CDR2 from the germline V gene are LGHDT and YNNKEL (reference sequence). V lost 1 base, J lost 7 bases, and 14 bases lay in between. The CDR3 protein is CASSQATGLGNSPLHF. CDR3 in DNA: TGTGCCAGCAGCCAAGCTACAGGGCTGGGCAATTCACCCCTCCACTTT.

CDR3 residues: CASSLGQGLGEQFF. The CDR3 nucleotides are TGTGCCAGCAGCTTAGGGCAAGGTTTGGGTGAGCAGTTCTTC. The rearrangement joins TRBV7-9 to TRBJ2-1, with D unresolved. Trimming cost V 1 base and J 9 bases, with 13 bases left between them. Germline V lookup: CDR1 SEHNR, CDR2 FQNEAQ (reference sequence). The CDR3 runs to 14 residues.

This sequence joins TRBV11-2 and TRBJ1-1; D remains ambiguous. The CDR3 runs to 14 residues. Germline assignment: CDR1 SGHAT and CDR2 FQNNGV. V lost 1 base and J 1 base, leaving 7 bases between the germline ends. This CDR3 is CASSLGGTNTEAFF. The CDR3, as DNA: TGTGCCAGCAGCTTAGGCGGAACGAACACTGAAGCTTTCTTT.

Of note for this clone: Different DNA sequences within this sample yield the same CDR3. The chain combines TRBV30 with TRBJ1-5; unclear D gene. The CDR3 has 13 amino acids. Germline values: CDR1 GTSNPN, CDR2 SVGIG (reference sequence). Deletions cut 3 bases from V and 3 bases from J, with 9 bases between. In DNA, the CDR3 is TGTGCCTGGAGCCCGGGATCCAATCAGCCCCAGCATTTT. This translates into CAWSPGSNQPQHF.